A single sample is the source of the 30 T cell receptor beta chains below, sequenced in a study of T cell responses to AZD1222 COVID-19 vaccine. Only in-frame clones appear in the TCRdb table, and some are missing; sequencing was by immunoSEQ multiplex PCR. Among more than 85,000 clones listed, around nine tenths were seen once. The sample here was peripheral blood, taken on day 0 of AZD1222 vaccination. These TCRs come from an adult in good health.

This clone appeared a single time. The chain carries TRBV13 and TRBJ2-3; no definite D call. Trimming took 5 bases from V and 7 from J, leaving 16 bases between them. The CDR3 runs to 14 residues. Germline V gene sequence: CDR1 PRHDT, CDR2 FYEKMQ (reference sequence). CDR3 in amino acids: CASSPSATTHTQYF. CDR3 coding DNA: TGTGCCAGCAGCCCATCCGCTACTACGCATACGCAGTATTTT.

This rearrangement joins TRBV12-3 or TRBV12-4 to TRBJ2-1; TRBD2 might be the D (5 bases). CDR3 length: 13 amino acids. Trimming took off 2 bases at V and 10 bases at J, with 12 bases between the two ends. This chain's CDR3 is CASSLTSVGEQFF. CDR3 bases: TGTGCCAGCAGTTTAACTAGTGTGGGGGAGCAGTTCTTC.

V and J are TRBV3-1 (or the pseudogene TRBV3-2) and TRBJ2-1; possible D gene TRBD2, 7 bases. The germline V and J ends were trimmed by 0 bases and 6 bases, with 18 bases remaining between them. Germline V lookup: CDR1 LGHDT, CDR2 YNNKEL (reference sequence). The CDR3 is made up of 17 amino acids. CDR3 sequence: CASSQDRGASGTNEQFF. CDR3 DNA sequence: TGTGCCAGCAGCCAAGATCGGGGGGCTAGCGGAACCAATGAGCAGTTCTTC.

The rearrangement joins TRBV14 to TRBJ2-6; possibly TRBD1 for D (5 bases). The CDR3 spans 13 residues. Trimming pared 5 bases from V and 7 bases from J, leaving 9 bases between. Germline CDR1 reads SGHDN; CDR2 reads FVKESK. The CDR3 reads CASSRQLANVLTF. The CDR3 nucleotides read TGTGCCAGCAGCAGACAGTTAGCCAACGTCCTGACTTTC.

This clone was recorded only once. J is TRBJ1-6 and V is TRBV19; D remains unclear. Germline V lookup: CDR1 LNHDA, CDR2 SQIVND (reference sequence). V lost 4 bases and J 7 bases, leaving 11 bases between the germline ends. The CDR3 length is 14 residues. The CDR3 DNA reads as TGTGCCAGTAGTAACGGGTTGCGCAATTCACCCCTCCACTTT. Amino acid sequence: CASSNGLRNSPLHF.

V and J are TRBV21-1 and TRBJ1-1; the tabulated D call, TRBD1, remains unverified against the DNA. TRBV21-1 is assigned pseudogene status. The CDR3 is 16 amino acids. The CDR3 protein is CEHYRTGQSMNTEAFF. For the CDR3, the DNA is TGTGAACATTACAGAACGGGACAGTCCATGAACACTGAAGCTTTCTTT.

Here the CDR3 DNA reads TGTGCCAGCAGCTCGGGACAGAGGAACACTGAAGCTTTCTTT. Its protein is CASSSGQRNTEAFF. V is TRBV28 and J is TRBJ1-1; 7 positions agree with TRBD1. The J segment lost 1 base and the V segment lost 6 bases, leaving 5 bases of the junction unmatched. This CDR3 comprises 14 residues. Germline CDR1 reads MDHEN; CDR2 reads SYDVKM.

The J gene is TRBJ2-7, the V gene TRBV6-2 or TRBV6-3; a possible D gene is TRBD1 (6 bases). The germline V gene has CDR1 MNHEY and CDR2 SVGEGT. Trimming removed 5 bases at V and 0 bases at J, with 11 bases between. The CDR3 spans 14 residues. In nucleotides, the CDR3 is TGTGCCAGCAGTAAAGGACAGAGCTCCTACGAGCAGTACTTC. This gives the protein CASSKGQSSYEQYF.

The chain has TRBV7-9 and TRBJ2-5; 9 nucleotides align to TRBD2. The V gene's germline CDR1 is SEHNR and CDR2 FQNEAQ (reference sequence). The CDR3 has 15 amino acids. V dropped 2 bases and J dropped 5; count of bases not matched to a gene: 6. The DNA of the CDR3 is TGTGCCAGCAGCTTACTTAGCGGGAGTAGCGAGACCCAGTACTTC. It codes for CASSLLSGSSETQYF.

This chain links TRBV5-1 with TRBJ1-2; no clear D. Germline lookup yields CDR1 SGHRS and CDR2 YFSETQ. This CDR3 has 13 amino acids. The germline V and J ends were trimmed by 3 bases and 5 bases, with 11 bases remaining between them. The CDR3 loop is CASSSESKYGYTF. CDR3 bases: TGCGCCAGCAGCTCGGAATCGAAGTATGGCTACACCTTC.

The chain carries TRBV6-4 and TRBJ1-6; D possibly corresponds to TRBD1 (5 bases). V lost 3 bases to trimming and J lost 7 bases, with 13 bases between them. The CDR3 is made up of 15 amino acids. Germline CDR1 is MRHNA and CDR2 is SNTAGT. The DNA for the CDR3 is TGTGCCAGCAGTGAGGCGGGGGGAGTCAATTCACCCCTCCACTTT. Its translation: CASSEAGGVNSPLHF.

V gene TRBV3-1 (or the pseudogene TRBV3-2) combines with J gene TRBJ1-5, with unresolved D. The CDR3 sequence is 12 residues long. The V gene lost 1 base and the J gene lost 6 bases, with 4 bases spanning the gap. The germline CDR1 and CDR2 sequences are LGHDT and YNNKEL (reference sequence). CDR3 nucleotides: TGTGCCAGCAGCCAAGTTGGTCAGCCCCAGCATTTT. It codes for CASSQVGQPQHF.

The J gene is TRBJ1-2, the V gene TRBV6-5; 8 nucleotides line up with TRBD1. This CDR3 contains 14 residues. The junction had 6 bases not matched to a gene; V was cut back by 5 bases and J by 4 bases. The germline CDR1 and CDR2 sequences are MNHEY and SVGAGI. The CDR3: CASSRQGLSYGYTF. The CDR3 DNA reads TGTGCCAGCAGTCGACAGGGGTTAAGCTATGGCTACACCTTC.

The CDR3 nucleotides read TGTGCCAGCTACCCGCGAAGTGCAGGAAACACTGAAGCTTTCTTT. Residues: CASYPRSAGNTEAFF. The chain joins TRBV18 to TRBJ1-1; no firm D call. CDR1 KGHSH and CDR2 LQKENI come from the germline V gene. The CDR3 is 15 amino acids. Trimming removed 7 bases from V and 2 bases from J, with 17 bases in between.

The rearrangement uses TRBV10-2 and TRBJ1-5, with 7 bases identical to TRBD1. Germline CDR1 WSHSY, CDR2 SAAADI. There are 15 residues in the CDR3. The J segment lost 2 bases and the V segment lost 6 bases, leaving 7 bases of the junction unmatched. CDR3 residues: CASRPGTAGNQPQHF. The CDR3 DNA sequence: TGCGCCAGCAGGCCCGGGACAGCGGGCAATCAGCCCCAGCATTTT.

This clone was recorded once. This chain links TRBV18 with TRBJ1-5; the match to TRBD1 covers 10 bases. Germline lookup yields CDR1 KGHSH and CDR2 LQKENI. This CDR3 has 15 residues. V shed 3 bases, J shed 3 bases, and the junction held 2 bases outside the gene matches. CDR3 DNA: TGTGCCAGCTCACCCGGGACAGGGGTCAATCAGCCCCAGCATTTT. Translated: CASSPGTGVNQPQHF. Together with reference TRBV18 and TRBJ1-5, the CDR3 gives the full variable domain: NAGVMQNPRHLVRRRGQEARLRCSPMKGHSHVYWYRQLPEEGLKFMVYLQKENIIDESGMPKERFSAEFPKEGPSILRIQQVVRGDSAAYFCASSPGTGVNQPQHFGDGTRLSIL.

The CDR3 is CASSHRKGNYGYTF. CDR3 DNA sequence: TGTGCCAGCAGCCATCGAAAGGGTAACTATGGCTACACCTTC. This chain links TRBV14 with TRBJ1-2; D gene uncertain. The CDR3 is 14 residues long. Trimming removed 3 bases from V and 1 base from J, with 9 bases in between. CDR1 is SGHDN, CDR2 FVKESK, per germline. Full variable domain (rest looked up from reference TRBV14 and TRBJ1-2): EAGVTQFPSHSVIEKGQTVTLRCDPISGHDNLYWYRRVMGKEIKFLLHFVKESKQDESGMPNNRFLAERTGGTYSTLKVQPAELEDSGVYFCASSHRKGNYGYTFGSGTRLTVV.

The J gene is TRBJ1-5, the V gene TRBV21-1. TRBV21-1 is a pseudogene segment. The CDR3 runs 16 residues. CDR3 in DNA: TGTGCCAGCAGCAAAGCCCGGAATAATAGCAAGCAGCCCCAGCATTTT. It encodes CASSKARNNSKQPQHF.

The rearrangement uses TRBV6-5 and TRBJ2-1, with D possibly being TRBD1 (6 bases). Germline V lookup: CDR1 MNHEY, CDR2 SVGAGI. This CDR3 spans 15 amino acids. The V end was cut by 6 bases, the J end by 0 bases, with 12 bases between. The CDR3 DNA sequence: TGTGCCAGCAGACCCGGACAGAGCTCCTACAATGAGCAGTTCTTC. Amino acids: CASRPGQSSYNEQFF.

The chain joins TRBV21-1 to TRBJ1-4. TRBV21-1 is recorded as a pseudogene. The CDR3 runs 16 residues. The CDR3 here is CASSKTQRRTNEKLFF. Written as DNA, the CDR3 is TGTGCCAGCAGCAAAACACAGCGGAGAACTAATGAAAAACTGTTTTTT.

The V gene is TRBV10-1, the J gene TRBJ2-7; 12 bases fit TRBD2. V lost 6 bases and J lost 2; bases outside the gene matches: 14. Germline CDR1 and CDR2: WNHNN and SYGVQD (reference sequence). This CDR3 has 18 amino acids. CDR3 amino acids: CASRRTSGKRPETYEQYF. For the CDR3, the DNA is TGCGCCAGCAGGCGGACTAGCGGGAAAAGACCGGAAACCTACGAGCAGTACTTC.

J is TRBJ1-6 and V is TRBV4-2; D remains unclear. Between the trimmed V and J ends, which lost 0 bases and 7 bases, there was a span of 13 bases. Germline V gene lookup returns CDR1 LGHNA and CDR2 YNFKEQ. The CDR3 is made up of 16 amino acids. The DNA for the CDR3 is TGTGCCAGCAGCCAAGAGGCGGAACCTCGAAATTCACCCCTCCACTTT. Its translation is CASSQEAEPRNSPLHF.

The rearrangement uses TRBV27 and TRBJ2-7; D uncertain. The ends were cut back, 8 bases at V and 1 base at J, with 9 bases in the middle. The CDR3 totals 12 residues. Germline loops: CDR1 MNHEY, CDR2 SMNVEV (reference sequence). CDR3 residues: CASYSSSYEQYF. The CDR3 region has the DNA TGTGCCAGCTACAGCTCTTCCTACGAGCAGTACTTC.

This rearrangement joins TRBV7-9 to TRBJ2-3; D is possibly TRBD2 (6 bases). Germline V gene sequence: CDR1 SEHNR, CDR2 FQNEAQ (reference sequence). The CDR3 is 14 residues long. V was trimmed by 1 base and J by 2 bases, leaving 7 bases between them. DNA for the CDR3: TGTGCCAGCAGCTTAGGCGGGAACACAGATACGCAGTATTTT. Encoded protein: CASSLGGNTDTQYF.

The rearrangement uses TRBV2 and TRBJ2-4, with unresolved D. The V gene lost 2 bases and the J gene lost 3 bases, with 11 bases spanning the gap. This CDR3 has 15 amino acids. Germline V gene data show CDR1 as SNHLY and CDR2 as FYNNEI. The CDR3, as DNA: TGTGCCAGCAGTGAACTGGGGTTCGGCAAAAACATTCAGTACTTC. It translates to CASSELGFGKNIQYF.

CDR3 sequence: CASSNPGQGARGYTF. The CDR3 coding sequence is TGTGCCAGCAGTAACCCGGGACAGGGGGCGCGAGGCTACACCTTC. The chain is built from TRBV28 and TRBJ1-2, with 12 bases fitting TRBD1. V dropped 5 bases and J dropped 8; count of bases not matched to a gene: 9. Germline V gene sequence: CDR1 MDHEN, CDR2 SYDVKM. This CDR3 is built from 15 residues.

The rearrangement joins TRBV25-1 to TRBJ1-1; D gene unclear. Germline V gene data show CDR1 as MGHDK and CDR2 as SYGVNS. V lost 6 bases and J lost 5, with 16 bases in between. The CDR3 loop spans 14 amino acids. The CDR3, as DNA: TGTGCCAGCAGGGGGAACTTAGGGTGGACTGAAGCTTTCTTT. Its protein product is CASRGNLGWTEAFF.

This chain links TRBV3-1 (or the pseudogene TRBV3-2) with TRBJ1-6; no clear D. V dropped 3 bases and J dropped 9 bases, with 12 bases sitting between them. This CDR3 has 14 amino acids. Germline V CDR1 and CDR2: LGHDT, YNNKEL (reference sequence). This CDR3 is CASSQGSRSSPLHF. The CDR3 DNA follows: TGTGCCAGCAGCCAGGGTAGTAGGAGTTCACCCCTCCACTTT.

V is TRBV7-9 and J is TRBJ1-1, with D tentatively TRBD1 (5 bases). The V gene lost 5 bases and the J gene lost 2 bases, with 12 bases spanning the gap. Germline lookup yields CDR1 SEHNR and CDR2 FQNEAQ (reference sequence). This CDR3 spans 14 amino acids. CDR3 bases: TGTGCCAGCAGCCGGACTGGGGGAAACACTGAAGCTTTCTTT. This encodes CASSRTGGNTEAFF.

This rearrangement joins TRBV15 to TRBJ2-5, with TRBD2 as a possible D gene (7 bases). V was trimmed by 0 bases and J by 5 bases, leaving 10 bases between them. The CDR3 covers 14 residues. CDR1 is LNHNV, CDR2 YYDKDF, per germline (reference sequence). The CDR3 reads CATSRDRGGETQYF. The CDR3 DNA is TGTGCCACCAGCAGAGACAGGGGAGGGGAGACCCAGTACTTC.